This T cell receptor (beta chain) was observed in a study of shared clonotypes between healthy human individuals. Notes on the study in general: Represented genetic and exposure-history diversity was restricted by having few donors. The naive CD4 repertoires of a handful of donors were compared, and around 4.7% of clonotypes were shared.

It was CD45RO-negative cells, positively selected for CCR7, that made up naive CD8 cells, with terminally differentiated effector memory CD45RA+ cells excluded. A word on this clone: Its specificity is unknown.

This CDR3 is 16 amino acids long. Germline trimming cut 6 bases from V and 3 bases from J; bases unmatched to any gene: 14. Germline V gene lookup returns CDR1 MNHEY and CDR2 SMNVEV (reference sequence). Clones were read by immunoSEQ multiplex PCR, and TCRdb kept only the in-frame ones, dropping some. The sample carries about 2 million clones, about 95% recorded once. Material for sequencing was naive CD8+ T cells sorted from blood. This clonotype originated in a man aged 18 to 30 in good health. The chain employs TRBV27 and TRBJ2-7; 7 bases are shared with TRBD2. This CDR3 is CASRPLSSGAYYEQYF. DNA of the CDR3: TGTGCCAGCAGACCTCTCTCGAGCGGGGCTTACTACGAGCAGTACTTC.